This TCR beta chain was profiled in a study of identical twins. From the 5' RACE reads, TCRdb called clonotypes with MiXCR, one entry per CDR3 protein. This table holds under 800,000 distinct CDR3 sequences, over 20% found once. The CDR3 runs 13 residues. Germline CDR1 and CDR2: ENHRY and SYGVKD. V lost 6 bases and J lost 5, with 11 bases in between. The sample also formed part of further work on T cells expressing NK-cell markers.

Material: PBMCs. The V and J genes are TRBV10-3 and TRBJ2-1; D gene uncertain. The origin of this receptor is a woman under 30 in good health. The CDR3 loop reads CAIRGLGDNEQFF. CDR3 in DNA: TGTGCCATCAGGGGGTTGGGTGACAATGAGCAGTTCTTC.